The T cell receptor (beta chain) described here comes from a study of CD8 T cells in ankylosing spondylitis (dated 2017 in TCRdb). Background on the whole study: To find TCR variants linked to disease, the study profiled T cell receptor beta repertoires in ankylosing spondylitis patients and healthy donors. The full study cohort comprised some 27 ankylosing spondylitis patients and 85 to 120 healthy donors. Samples of peripheral blood were taken, and for ankylosing spondylitis patients, synovial fluid was collected as well.

The data were produced on an Illumina HiSeq 2500. Quantitative 5'-RACE with molecular barcodes was used to prepare TCR beta libraries. In the original analysis: A new computational method, built on a probabilistic model of VDJ rearrangement, was used to identify disease-linked TCR variants. TCRdb reanalyzed the raw reads on its own, using fastp at Q25 for trimming and MiXCR for clone calling, and kept in-frame beta chains. Every CDR3 protein is listed once, alongside the most common genes and DNA of its rows. None of the V and J calls come from the authors' own analysis; TCRdb made them. Across this sample there are around 280,000 distinct CDR3 sequences, with around 20% seen only once. 7.5% to 9% of the sample is held by the ten biggest clonotypes. On the study overall, not on this receptor specifically: The disease-linked clones were reported to be significantly enriched in matched synovial fluid samples from ankylosing spondylitis patients. Some TCR beta motif variants had previously been reported in synovial fluid and blood of reactive arthritis patients, which suggested common disease-initiation mechanisms. In peripheral blood, the disease-linked clones were found at relatively low frequencies and had a CD8+ phenotype. A TCR beta motif made up of several highly homologous amino acid variants appeared to be characteristic of blood from ankylosing spondylitis patients.

This clonotype has a count of ten or more. There is no known antigen for this receptor. Per-base quality was not reported, and no clone a single base away is much larger than it. The material sequenced was blood, either unsorted or a sorted T cell fraction (not recorded which). This TCR was sampled from a male donor with ankylosing spondylitis or in good health (not recorded which).

The nucleotide sequence is given as TGTGCCAGCAGTTTGGGCGGCTTGATTGTTGATACGCAGTATTTT. Its translation is CASSLGGLIVDTQYF. The chain is assembled from TRBV12-3 or TRBV12-4 and TRBJ2-3; the D gene assignment is ambiguous. There are 15 amino acids in the CDR3, from cysteine to phenylalanine inclusive. The CDR3 DNA has 45 bases and is translated from base 1. V is cut by 3 bases and J by 6 bases, and the space between the germline ends is 16 bases.